The sequence of this T cell receptor (beta chain) was determined in a study of Ad26.COV2.S vaccination and SARS-CoV-2 variants. Study-wide findings and caveats: Among vaccine recipients, spike-specific TCR breadth exceeded that of placebo recipients.

The treatment here: over 15 received Ad26.COV2.S at low or high dose, single or two shots; about 5 received placebo; per-sample allocation not given. Samples came from day 63 after the first vaccine or placebo injection. The trim removed 0 bases at V and 0 bases at J, leaving 1 base unmatched. The CDR3 sequence is 16 residues long. The V gene's germline CDR1 is MNHEY and CDR2 SVGEGT. Using immunoSEQ multiplex PCR, the repertoire was profiled, and TCRdb retains in-frame clones only, with some absent. Of about 480,000 clones in the sample, roughly 85% were seen once. Note on this clone: Its antigen is currently unknown.

The receptor was isolated from a person aged 18 to 59 who received the Ad26.COV2.S COVID-19 vaccine or a placebo. This chain joins TRBV6-2 or TRBV6-3 and TRBJ2-2; 7 positions agree with TRBD1. The source was peripheral blood, collected in a trial of Ad26.COV2.S vaccine versus placebo. The CDR3 DNA reads as TGTGCCAGCAGTTACTCGCAGGGGGCGAACACCGGGGAGCTGTTTTTT. Its protein is CASSYSQGANTGELFF.